Listed below are T cell receptor beta chains from one sample, sequenced in a study of T cell repertoires in cytomegalovirus infection. TCRdb used MiXCR to reprocess the reads, holding one entry per CDR3 protein. The sample comprises about 460,000 distinct CDR3 sequences, around 11% of which are singletons, and 10% rests with the top ten. Sequencing input: PBMCs. The receptors were sampled from a human donor in good health (CMV status not recorded). Some clones in this sample may be carry-over from other donors' samples. CDR3s include the opening cysteine and the closing phenylalanine or tryptophan. The order of the fields is CDR3 DNA, CDR3 protein, V gene, J gene, clone size, D gene, CDR3 length. A D gene is named only where the DNA matches it firmly. The size of a clone is reported for some rows only, either as once, few or many, or as a class for expanded clones.

DNA: TGCAGTGCTATCCGGAGTAACTATGGCTACACCTTC
CDR3: CSAIRSNYGYTF
V: TRBV20-1
J: TRBJ1-2
size: .
D: .
length: 12

DNA: TGTGCCAGCAGTTCTCTAAGGAGGGACAGGGGTCGGGAGCAGTACTTC
CDR3: CASSSLRRDRGREQYF
V: TRBV28
J: TRBJ2-7
size: few
D: TRBD1
length: 16

DNA: TGCAGTGCTCACCGGGACATCCAAGAGACCCAGTACTTC
CDR3: CSAHRDIQETQYF
V: TRBV20-1
J: TRBJ2-5
size: .
D: .
length: 13

DNA: TGTGCCAGCAGCCCCATGGGAGGTAAAGAGACCCAGTACTTC
CDR3: CASSPMGGKETQYF
V: TRBV7-2
J: TRBJ2-5
size: many
D: .
length: 14

DNA: TGTGCCAGCAGCCCGGGCGGCAGTATGTCCCTGGTACAGCCCCAGCATTTT
CDR3: CASSPGGSMSLVQPQHF
V: TRBV4-2
J: TRBJ1-5
size: many
D: .
length: 17

DNA: TGTGCCAGCAGCCCGACAGGAGCCAACGTCCTGACTTTC
CDR3: CASSPTGANVLTF
V: TRBV12-3/TRBV12-4
J: TRBJ2-6
size: .
D: .
length: 13

DNA: TGTGCCAGCAGCTTAGGACAGGCCGAGCAGTACTTC
CDR3: CASSLGQAEQYF
V: TRBV7-2
J: TRBJ2-7
size: many
D: .
length: 12

DNA: TGTGCCAGCAGTTTAGGGCCGGGAGGGCGGGAGCAGTACTTC
CDR3: CASSLGPGGREQYF
V: TRBV12-3/TRBV12-4
J: TRBJ2-7
size: many
D: TRBD2
length: 14

DNA: TGTGCCAGCAGTTTATCTTCCCTGACCTCCTACGAGCAGTACTTC
CDR3: CASSLSSLTSYEQYF
V: TRBV27
J: TRBJ2-7
size: many
D: .
length: 15

DNA: TGTGCCAGCAGTTACTCAGAGGGGGCCGGTGAAAAACTGTTTTTT
CDR3: CASSYSEGAGEKLFF
V: TRBV6-6
J: TRBJ1-4
size: many
D: TRBD1
length: 15

DNA: TGTGCCAGCCGGGCTAGCGGGATATTTCACTCCTACAATGAGCAGTTCTTC
CDR3: CASRASGIFHSYNEQFF
V: TRBV3-1
J: TRBJ2-1
size: .
D: TRBD2
length: 17

DNA: TGTGCCAGCAGCTCAAACCGGGACGAGACCTACGAGCAGTACTTC
CDR3: CASSSNRDETYEQYF
V: TRBV7-9
J: TRBJ2-7
size: many
D: .
length: 15

DNA: TGTGCCATCAGTGAGTCGACCATCCCCAGCCACGAGCAGTACTTC
CDR3: CAISESTIPSHEQYF
V: TRBV10-3
J: TRBJ2-7
size: many
D: .
length: 15

DNA: TGTGCCAGCAGCTTAGCGGGCGAGAGCAATCAGCCCCAGCATTTT
CDR3: CASSLAGESNQPQHF
V: TRBV7-9
J: TRBJ1-5
size: many
D: .
length: 15

DNA: TGCAGTGCTAGAGAGTACATGAACACTGAAGCTTTCTTT
CDR3: CSAREYMNTEAFF
V: TRBV20-1
J: TRBJ1-1
size: few
D: .
length: 13

DNA: TGTGCCAGCAGTGAAGGATTGAACACTGAAGCTTTCTTT
CDR3: CASSEGLNTEAFF
V: TRBV2
J: TRBJ1-1
size: many
D: .
length: 13

DNA: TGTGCCAGCAGCAATCACAGGGCTAGCTCCTACAATGAGCAGTTCTTC
CDR3: CASSNHRASSYNEQFF
V: TRBV11-3
J: TRBJ2-1
size: many
D: .
length: 16

DNA: TGCAGTGCATGGACAGGGAATAGCAATCAGCCCCAGCATTTT
CDR3: CSAWTGNSNQPQHF
V: TRBV20-1
J: TRBJ1-5
size: few
D: TRBD1
length: 14

DNA: TGTGCCAGCAGCTTAGCGACGTGGGGAAACACCATATATTTT
CDR3: CASSLATWGNTIYF
V: TRBV7-6
J: TRBJ1-3
size: many
D: .
length: 14

DNA: TGTGCCAGCAGCCAGCTTAACATAGGGATCCGGGCGGGCTACACCTTC
CDR3: CASSQLNIGIRAGYTF
V: TRBV3-1
J: TRBJ1-2
size: many
D: .
length: 16

DNA: TGTGCCATCAGTGAGTCCACCCGGGAGCAGTACTTC
CDR3: CAISESTREQYF
V: TRBV10-3
J: TRBJ2-7
size: many
D: .
length: 12

DNA: TGTGCCAGCAGCGACCTTAGGCGGAGTGGAACTGAAGCTTTCTTT
CDR3: CASSDLRRSGTEAFF
V: TRBV9
J: TRBJ1-1
size: .
D: .
length: 15

DNA: TGTGCCAGCAGTGAGACTCGTCAAGAGACCCAGTACTTC
CDR3: CASSETRQETQYF
V: TRBV7-3
J: TRBJ2-5
size: .
D: .
length: 13

DNA: TGTGCCTGCCAGAGAGTTAACATGAACACTGAAGCTTTCTTT
CDR3: CACQRVNMNTEAFF
V: TRBV30
J: TRBJ1-1
size: few
D: .
length: 14

DNA: TGTGCCAGCAGTGAAGGCAGGGGGCCGTACGAGCAGTACTTC
CDR3: CASSEGRGPYEQYF
V: TRBV2
J: TRBJ2-7
size: many
D: TRBD1
length: 14

DNA: TGTGCCAGCAGCCCGCGCCCAGGGGAAGGTAGGGGATCTGAGCAGTTCTTC
CDR3: CASSPRPGEGRGSEQFF
V: TRBV3-1
J: TRBJ2-1
size: few
D: .
length: 17

DNA: TGTGCCAGCAGCGCGGAGGGGGTGAATTCACCCCTCCACTTT
CDR3: CASSAEGVNSPLHF
V: TRBV7-2
J: TRBJ1-6
size: many
D: .
length: 14

DNA: TGTGCCAGCAGCCCGGGGGACAGTATCACAGATACGCAGTATTTT
CDR3: CASSPGDSITDTQYF
V: TRBV5-5
J: TRBJ2-3
size: many
D: .
length: 15

DNA: TGTGCCAGCAGTTACACGGGGCGGAGCACAGATACGCAGTATTTT
CDR3: CASSYTGRSTDTQYF
V: TRBV6-6
J: TRBJ2-3
size: many
D: .
length: 15

DNA: TGTGCCAGCAGCCCGGGGAAGACAGTCACTGAAGCTTTCTTT
CDR3: CASSPGKTVTEAFF
V: TRBV7-9
J: TRBJ1-1
size: many
D: .
length: 14

DNA: TGTGCCAGTAGTTCCGGGGGGGAGCTGTTTTTT
CDR3: CASSSGGELFF
V: TRBV19
J: TRBJ2-2
size: few
D: .
length: 11

DNA: TGCAGTGCTCCGCGCAGACAGGGGGGTTGGAACGAGCAGTACTTC
CDR3: CSAPRRQGGWNEQYF
V: TRBV20-1
J: TRBJ2-7
size: .
D: TRBD1
length: 15

DNA: TGTGCCAGCAGCTTAGGTGGAGGTGATGAGCAGTTCTTC
CDR3: CASSLGGGDEQFF
V: TRBV7-9
J: TRBJ2-1
size: many
D: .
length: 13

DNA: TGCGCCAGCAGCCAAGAAGGGGCAGGGAAAGAAAAACTGTTTTTT
CDR3: CASSQEGAGKEKLFF
V: TRBV4-1
J: TRBJ1-4
size: .
D: .
length: 15

DNA: TGTGCCAGCAGTTATAAGGGGGCTAGCACAGATACGCAGTATTTT
CDR3: CASSYKGASTDTQYF
V: TRBV6-5
J: TRBJ2-3
size: few
D: TRBD1
length: 15

DNA: TGTGCCAGCAGTTGGGGGCAGGCCCAGCATTTT
CDR3: CASSWGQAQHF
V: TRBV12-3/TRBV12-4
J: TRBJ1-5
size: .
D: .
length: 11

DNA: TGTGCCAGCAGCTTAGTTACTAGCGATGAGACCCAGTACTTC
CDR3: CASSLVTSDETQYF
V: TRBV13
J: TRBJ2-5
size: few
D: TRBD2
length: 14

DNA: TGTGCCAGCACTAAAAGACAGCCTTCGACTTTCCCCACTGAAGCTTTCTTT
CDR3: CASTKRQPSTFPTEAFF
V: TRBV12-3/TRBV12-4
J: TRBJ1-1
size: .
D: .
length: 17

DNA: TGTGCCAGCAGCTTAACAGGGGTATACACCAATGAGCAGTTCTTC
CDR3: CASSLTGVYTNEQFF
V: TRBV5-6
J: TRBJ2-1
size: many
D: TRBD1
length: 15

DNA: TGTGCCAGTAGTATACAGGGGGCTAATGCCGATGAGCAGTTCTTC
CDR3: CASSIQGANADEQFF
V: TRBV19
J: TRBJ2-1
size: .
D: TRBD1
length: 15

DNA: TGTGCCAGTGGACAGGGGGGGTACAATGAGCAGTTCTTC
CDR3: CASGQGGYNEQFF
V: TRBV7-3
J: TRBJ2-1
size: many
D: TRBD1
length: 13

DNA: TGCAGTGCTAGAGATCAGGAGCGGTTTTCACCCCTCCACTTT
CDR3: CSARDQERFSPLHF
V: TRBV20-1
J: TRBJ1-6
size: many
D: .
length: 14

DNA: TGTGCCAGCAGTCCACAAGGGGTGAGAGAGACCCAGTACTTC
CDR3: CASSPQGVRETQYF
V: TRBV28
J: TRBJ2-5
size: .
D: .
length: 14

DNA: TGTGCCAGCAGCCAAGATTCCGAGATGGAGCCCCAGCATTTT
CDR3: CASSQDSEMEPQHF
V: TRBV3-1
J: TRBJ1-5
size: .
D: .
length: 14

DNA: TGTGCCAGCAGCTCGGGGGGGGCAAGCTTGAACACTGAAGCTTTCTTT
CDR3: CASSSGGASLNTEAFF
V: TRBV5-4
J: TRBJ1-1
size: many
D: .
length: 16

DNA: TGCAGCGTGGCTACAGGGGGCCAAGAGCCCCAGCATTTT
CDR3: CSVATGGQEPQHF
V: TRBV29-1
J: TRBJ1-5
size: .
D: TRBD1
length: 13

DNA: TGCAGTGCTAGTCCGGGGTCGAATCAGCCCCAGCATTTT
CDR3: CSASPGSNQPQHF
V: TRBV20-1
J: TRBJ1-5
size: few
D: .
length: 13

DNA: TGTGCCAGCAGCCCAGTCGGGGTCCCCCGGGGTGAGCAGTTCTTC
CDR3: CASSPVGVPRGEQFF
V: TRBV7-9
J: TRBJ2-1
size: many
D: .
length: 15

DNA: TGTGCCAGCAGCTTGGTCCGGACAGGGGGCATGGACACTGAAGCTTTCTTT
CDR3: CASSLVRTGGMDTEAFF
V: TRBV5-6
J: TRBJ1-1
size: many
D: TRBD1
length: 17

DNA: TGTGCCAGCAGTAACCGGGACAGGGGCTACGAGCAGTACTTC
CDR3: CASSNRDRGYEQYF
V: TRBV6-1
J: TRBJ2-7
size: many
D: TRBD1
length: 14

DNA: TGTGCCAGCAGTCCGATCAAGTACTCTGGAAACACCATATATTTT
CDR3: CASSPIKYSGNTIYF
V: TRBV28
J: TRBJ1-3
size: many
D: .
length: 15

DNA: TGTGCCAGCAGCTGGGGAGGGGGCAATTCCTACAATGAGCAGTTCTTC
CDR3: CASSWGGGNSYNEQFF
V: TRBV6-1
J: TRBJ2-1
size: many
D: .
length: 16

DNA: TGTGCCAGCAGCAGTGTAGGGGGCTCCTACAATGAGCAGTTCTTC
CDR3: CASSSVGGSYNEQFF
V: TRBV7-2
J: TRBJ2-1
size: many
D: .
length: 15

DNA: TGCAGTGCTAGAGCCGCCCGGCTGGGACTAGCGCTCGCAGATACGCAGTATTTT
CDR3: CSARAARLGLALADTQYF
V: TRBV20-1
J: TRBJ2-3
size: many
D: TRBD2
length: 18

DNA: TGCGCCAGCCAGCAAGGCTTGCAAGGAGGGGGCTATGGCTACACCTTC
CDR3: CASQQGLQGGGYGYTF
V: TRBV5-1
J: TRBJ1-2
size: .
D: .
length: 16

DNA: TGTGCCAGCAGTTTTAATCAGGGTGATTCACCCCTCCACTTT
CDR3: CASSFNQGDSPLHF
V: TRBV12-3/TRBV12-4
J: TRBJ1-6
size: many
D: .
length: 14